This record looks at one T cell receptor (beta chain) sequence and its context. This entry comes from a study of blood T cells in healthy people across ages. A J-beta primer mix and a sample-barcoded 5' primer were used in a second PCR of roughly 7 to 12 cycles. TCRdb re-derived calls from the 5' RACE reads in MiXCR, one entry per CDR3 protein. The sample lists 750,000 to 850,000 distinct CDR3 sequences, roughly 25% occurring once. CDR3 size: 11 residues. The same data also went into a second study, on T cells of mothers and their children.

The rearrangement uses TRBV21-1 and TRBJ1-4. TRBV21-1 is noted as a pseudogene. This sequence was found in a boy aged 5-17 years in good health. Sequencing was done on a sample of blood. The CDR3 loop is CASSSIEKLFF. The CDR3 DNA sequence: TGTGCCAGCAGTTCTATTGAAAAACTGTTTTTT.